These T cell receptor beta chains were read from a single sample in a study of beta chain features in type 1 diabetes. Sequenced by immunoSEQ multiplex PCR; TCRdb stores in-frame clones only, minus some. The data show around 310,000 clones, more than 9.5% seen once. Sample: naive CD4+ T cells from blood. The receptors were sampled from a woman aged 25-40 years in good health. Each CDR3 is given with its conserved first and last residue. Each record gives: J gene, V gene, D gene, clone size, CDR3 protein, CDR3 DNA. D genes are given only for firm matches. For some rows the clone size is stated as once, few or many, or as a class when expanded; others skip it.

J: TRBJ2-7
V: TRBV5-6
D: -
size: -
CDR3: CASSLGQGWDREQYF
DNA: TGTGCCAGCAGCTTGGGGCAGGGTTGGGATCGCGAGCAGTACTTC

J: TRBJ2-1
V: TRBV18
D: TRBD1
size: few
CDR3: CASSPPGTGTGYNEQFF
DNA: TGTGCCAGCTCACCACCGGGGACCGGGACAGGATACAATGAGCAGTTCTTC

J: TRBJ1-5
V: TRBV27
D: TRBD1
size: -
CDR3: CASSGRGDGQPQHF
DNA: TGTGCCAGCAGCGGCAGGGGGGACGGTCAGCCCCAGCATTTT

J: TRBJ2-5
V: TRBV7-2
D: -
size: few
CDR3: CASSPTRETQYF
DNA: TGTGCCAGCAGCCCAACGAGGGAGACCCAGTACTTC

J: TRBJ1-2
V: TRBV15
D: -
size: -
CDR3: CATAKEGGYGYTF
DNA: TGTGCCACCGCGAAGGAGGGTGGATATGGCTACACCTTC

J: TRBJ2-1
V: TRBV28
D: -
size: few
CDR3: CASSPPGLLDEQFF
DNA: TGTGCCAGCAGTCCACCGGGACTGCTGGATGAGCAGTTCTTC

J: TRBJ2-7
V: TRBV18
D: -
size: few
CDR3: CASSPDRTFHEQYF
DNA: TGTGCCAGCTCACCAGATCGGACATTCCACGAGCAGTACTTC

J: TRBJ2-4
V: TRBV2
D: TRBD1
size: few
CDR3: CASSRQGAAIQYF
DNA: TGTGCCAGCAGCCGACAGGGGGCTGCCATTCAGTACTTC

J: TRBJ2-5
V: TRBV27
D: TRBD2
size: -
CDR3: CASRDQSLAGTGAQYF
DNA: TGTGCCAGCAGGGACCAGTCACTAGCGGGTACAGGGGCCCAGTACTTC

J: TRBJ2-1
V: TRBV18
D: -
size: few
CDR3: CASSPPSRDEQFF
DNA: TGTGCCAGCTCACCACCGTCTCGTGATGAGCAGTTCTTC

J: TRBJ2-7
V: TRBV5-6
D: TRBD2
size: -
CDR3: CASTGLAGDVYEQYF
DNA: TGTGCCAGCACAGGACTAGCGGGAGACGTTTACGAGCAGTACTTC

J: TRBJ2-2
V: TRBV4-2
D: -
size: few
CDR3: CASSQVYEGRTGELFF
DNA: TGTGCCAGCAGCCAAGTTTATGAAGGCAGGACCGGGGAGCTGTTTTTT

J: TRBJ2-2
V: TRBV5-1
D: -
size: -
CDR3: CASSSRGVRELFF
DNA: TGCGCCAGCAGCTCCAGGGGAGTCCGGGAGCTGTTTTTT

J: TRBJ1-5
V: TRBV18
D: -
size: few
CDR3: CASSLGQSSNQPQHF
DNA: TGTGCCAGCTCACTTGGACAGTCTAGCAATCAGCCCCAGCATTTT

J: TRBJ2-1
V: TRBV28
D: -
size: -
CDR3: CASSDPGQRPANEQFF
DNA: TGTGCCAGCAGTGACCCTGGACAGAGACCTGCCAATGAGCAGTTCTTC

J: TRBJ2-7
V: TRBV6-5
D: -
size: few
CDR3: CASSYGHQPSYEQYF
DNA: TGTGCCAGCAGTTACGGGCACCAACCTTCCTACGAGCAGTACTTC

J: TRBJ2-1
V: TRBV19
D: TRBD1
size: few
CDR3: CASHQQGTGYNEQFF
DNA: TGTGCCAGTCATCAGCAGGGGACAGGGTACAATGAGCAGTTCTTC

J: TRBJ1-5
V: TRBV30
D: -
size: few
CDR3: CAWNGQINQPQHF
DNA: TGTGCCTGGAATGGGCAGATAAATCAGCCCCAGCATTTT

J: TRBJ2-7
V: TRBV29-1
D: -
size: few
CDR3: CSVEAGVHEQYF
DNA: TGCAGCGTTGAAGCGGGAGTCCACGAGCAGTACTTC

J: TRBJ1-2
V: TRBV7-2
D: -
size: few
CDR3: CASSTRGMMVYGYTF
DNA: TGTGCCAGCAGCACAAGGGGAATGATGGTCTATGGCTACACCTTC

J: TRBJ2-7
V: TRBV7-6
D: TRBD2
size: -
CDR3: CASSLSSGRDAYEQYF
DNA: TGTGCCAGCAGCTTATCTAGCGGGAGGGACGCCTACGAGCAGTACTTC

J: TRBJ2-1
V: TRBV30
D: TRBD2
size: few
CDR3: CAWSGRSGSKGNEQFF
DNA: TGTGCCTGGAGTGGAAGGAGCGGGAGTAAGGGCAATGAGCAGTTCTTC

J: TRBJ1-5
V: TRBV6-5
D: -
size: once
CDR3: CASSYDRYQPQHF
DNA: TGTGCCAGCAGTTACGACAGGTATCAGCCCCAGCATTTT

J: TRBJ2-1
V: TRBV5-1
D: -
size: few
CDR3: CASSLARRDNEQFF
DNA: TGCGCCAGCAGCTTGGCCCGCAGGGACAATGAGCAGTTCTTC

J: TRBJ2-2
V: TRBV11-3
D: TRBD2
size: -
CDR3: CASSLAGLNTGELFF
DNA: TGTGCCAGCAGTTTAGCGGGATTGAACACCGGGGAGCTGTTTTTT

J: TRBJ2-1
V: TRBV30
D: -
size: many
CDR3: CAWSLNEQFF
DNA: TGTGCCTGGAGTCTGAATGAGCAGTTCTTC

J: TRBJ2-1
V: TRBV11-3
D: TRBD2
size: few
CDR3: CASSLAGVAGEVAEQFF
DNA: TGTGCCAGCAGCTTAGCGGGGGTAGCGGGAGAGGTGGCTGAGCAGTTCTTC

J: TRBJ2-2
V: TRBV6-5
D: -
size: few
CDR3: CASSYSVSGSSGELFF
DNA: TGTGCCAGCAGTTACTCTGTATCAGGGTCTTCCGGGGAGCTGTTTTTT

J: TRBJ2-2
V: TRBV7-3
D: TRBD1
size: -
CDR3: CASSSGQGNTGELFF
DNA: TGTGCCAGCAGCTCCGGACAGGGGAACACCGGGGAGCTGTTTTTT

J: TRBJ2-3
V: TRBV29-1
D: TRBD2
size: few
CDR3: CSVAVRGSTDTQYF
DNA: TGCAGCGTTGCGGTTCGCGGGAGTACAGATACGCAGTATTTT

J: TRBJ1-5
V: TRBV6-6
D: -
size: -
CDR3: CASSYSFPSNQPQHF
DNA: TGTGCCAGCAGTTACTCGTTCCCAAGCAATCAGCCCCAGCATTTT

J: TRBJ1-2
V: TRBV5-4
D: -
size: few
CDR3: CASSYDSNYGYTF
DNA: TGTGCCAGCAGTTATGACAGTAACTATGGCTACACCTTC

J: TRBJ1-2
V: TRBV11-3
D: -
size: -
CDR3: CASSSGAGSGDYGYTF
DNA: TGTGCCAGCAGCTCTGGTGCAGGGTCCGGTGACTATGGCTACACCTTC

J: TRBJ2-7
V: TRBV7-9
D: TRBD2
size: -
CDR3: CASSDPRLADEQYF
DNA: TGTGCCAGCAGCGACCCCAGACTAGCTGACGAGCAGTACTTC

J: TRBJ2-7
V: TRBV7-2
D: TRBD2
size: few
CDR3: CASSLGASGPSYEQYF
DNA: TGTGCCAGCAGCTTAGGGGCTAGCGGACCTTCCTACGAGCAGTACTTC

J: TRBJ2-1
V: TRBV2
D: -
size: -
CDR3: CASSGGQGGFARFYNEQFF
DNA: TGTGCCAGCAGTGGCGGTCAGGGAGGTTTTGCGAGGTTCTACAATGAGCAGTTCTTC

J: TRBJ2-7
V: TRBV4-3
D: TRBD2
size: few
CDR3: CASSQDRFTSGSTEQYF
DNA: TGCGCCAGCAGCCAAGATCGGTTTACTAGCGGGAGTACCGAGCAGTACTTC

J: TRBJ1-2
V: TRBV6-5
D: -
size: few
CDR3: CASSYSEEGYGYTF
DNA: TGTGCCAGCAGTTACTCTGAGGAGGGCTATGGCTACACCTTC

J: TRBJ1-1
V: TRBV19
D: -
size: -
CDR3: CASSRGRDTEAFF
DNA: TGTGCCAGTAGTAGGGGCAGGGACACTGAAGCTTTCTTT

J: TRBJ2-2
V: TRBV4-3
D: TRBD1
size: -
CDR3: CASSHGPGQGARGELFF
DNA: TGCGCCAGCAGCCACGGACCGGGACAGGGGGCCCGGGGGGAGCTGTTTTTT

J: TRBJ2-7
V: TRBV28
D: TRBD2
size: few
CDR3: CASTTGTSRAEQYF
DNA: TGTGCCAGCACCACCGGGACTAGCCGAGCCGAGCAGTACTTC

J: TRBJ1-2
V: TRBV5-6
D: -
size: few
CDR3: CASSLGQENYGYTF
DNA: TGTGCCAGCAGCTTGGGACAGGAAAACTATGGCTACACCTTC

J: TRBJ2-1
V: TRBV7-3
D: TRBD2
size: -
CDR3: CASSLTSTSGPYNEQFF
DNA: TGTGCCAGCAGCTTAACCTCGACTAGCGGGCCTTACAATGAGCAGTTCTTC

J: TRBJ2-7
V: TRBV11-1
D: -
size: few
CDR3: CASSATGMSSYEQYF
DNA: TGTGCCAGCAGCGCTACAGGCATGAGCTCCTACGAGCAGTACTTC

J: TRBJ2-3
V: TRBV9
D: TRBD1
size: few
CDR3: CASSQWTGLTEGDTQYF
DNA: TGTGCCAGCAGCCAATGGACAGGGCTCACAGAGGGAGATACGCAGTATTTT

J: TRBJ2-1
V: TRBV11-1
D: TRBD2
size: few
CDR3: CASSLAGAGGLDEQFF
DNA: TGTGCCAGCAGCTTAGCGGGAGCGGGAGGTTTGGATGAGCAGTTCTTC

J: TRBJ2-1
V: TRBV30
D: TRBD2
size: few
CDR3: CAWSRGRPSGNEQFF
DNA: TGTGCCTGGAGCCGCGGGAGGCCGTCGGGGAATGAGCAGTTCTTC

J: TRBJ2-1
V: TRBV19
D: TRBD2
size: few
CDR3: CASRIAGGPVNEQFF
DNA: TGTGCCAGTAGGATAGCGGGAGGGCCGGTCAATGAGCAGTTCTTC

J: TRBJ1-2
V: TRBV5-1
D: -
size: few
CDR3: CASSLGASHYGYTF
DNA: TGCGCCAGCAGCTTGGGGGCGAGCCACTATGGCTACACCTTC

J: TRBJ2-2
V: TRBV7-9
D: -
size: -
CDR3: CASSPLGRGNTGELFF
DNA: TGTGCCAGCAGCCCCCTCGGGCGGGGGAACACCGGGGAGCTGTTTTTT

J: TRBJ2-7
V: TRBV30
D: -
size: few
CDR3: CAWSGRSFSYEQYF
DNA: TGTGCCTGGAGTGGTCGGTCTTTTTCTTACGAGCAGTACTTC

J: TRBJ2-1
V: TRBV28
D: -
size: few
CDR3: CASSFPGRIGDEQFF
DNA: TGTGCCAGCAGTTTCCCCGGACGAATCGGGGATGAGCAGTTCTTC

J: TRBJ2-1
V: TRBV18
D: TRBD2
size: -
CDR3: CASSSGLAGTNEQFF
DNA: TGTGCCAGCTCATCGGGACTAGCGGGGACCAATGAGCAGTTCTTC

J: TRBJ1-2
V: TRBV30
D: -
size: few
CDR3: CAWSVQGTANYGYTF
DNA: TGTGCCTGGAGTGTACAGGGTACGGCTAACTATGGCTACACCTTC

J: TRBJ2-1
V: TRBV18
D: -
size: -
CDR3: CASSLQGGSYNEQFF
DNA: TGTGCCAGCTCACTCCAGGGGGGCTCCTACAATGAGCAGTTCTTC

J: TRBJ1-5
V: TRBV7-9
D: -
size: -
CDR3: CASSLVADSNQPQHF
DNA: TGTGCCAGCAGCTTAGTAGCAGATAGCAATCAGCCCCAGCATTTT

J: TRBJ1-1
V: TRBV30
D: TRBD1
size: few
CDR3: CAWSVQGAVTEAFF
DNA: TGTGCCTGGAGTGTACAGGGGGCGGTCACTGAAGCTTTCTTT

J: TRBJ2-5
V: TRBV2
D: -
size: few
CDR3: CASIGRLVSETQYF
DNA: TGTGCCAGCATAGGGAGACTAGTATCAGAGACCCAGTACTTC